Listed below are T cell receptor beta chains from one sample, sequenced in a study of cytomegalovirus exposure and HLA in healthy donors. The table came from immunoSEQ multiplex PCR; TCRdb's copy has only in-frame clones and leaves some out. Its clone listing holds tens of thousands of clones. The specimen was PBMCs. The origin of the receptors is a female donor in good health and CMV-seropositive. Both conserved end residues are part of each CDR3. The D gene is left open where the match is weak.

TRBJ1-6 TRBV16 TRBD1 TGTGCCAGCAGCCAAAACACAGTGACAGGGAATAGTTCACCCCTCCACTTT CASSQNTVTGNSSPLHF
TRBJ1-5 TRBV28 TRBD1 TGTGCCAGCAGAGGGGGCGCGGGTCAGCCCCAGCATTTT CASRGGAGQPQHF
TRBJ2-7 TRBV28 TRBD2 TGTGCCAGCAGTTTTGCACTAGCGGGAAGGTTTGAGCAGTACTTC CASSFALAGRFEQYF
TRBJ2-1 TRBV27 TRBD2 TGTGCCAGCAGTAAACTAGCGGTGCGTGGTGAGCAGTTCTTC CASSKLAVRGEQFF
TRBJ1-3 TRBV11-2 TRBD1 TGTGCCAGCAGCGAGGGACAGGCCACCTCTGGAAACACCATATATTTT CASSEGQATSGNTIYF
TRBJ2-7 TRBV5-5 - TGTGCCAGCAGCACCACGGGTGGGGGGACCTACGAGCAGTACTTC CASSTTGGGTYEQYF
TRBJ1-2 TRBV4-1 TRBD1 TGCGCCAGCAGCCAACCCTATCGGGACAGGGGGCGAGGGGACTATGGCTACACCTTC CASSQPYRDRGRGDYGYTF
TRBJ2-2 TRBV6-4 TRBD2 TGTGCCAGCAGTGCTATAGCGGGAGATGACACCGGGGAGCTGTTTTTT CASSAIAGDDTGELFF
TRBJ2-1 TRBV7-3 TRBD2 TGTGCCAGCAGCTTAAGTGGACTAGCGGGGCACAATGAGCAGTTCTTC CASSLSGLAGHNEQFF
TRBJ2-1 TRBV7-2 TRBD2 TGTGCCAGCAGTTTCGCGAGCGGGGGTTTTAATGAGCAGTTCTTC CASSFASGGFNEQFF
TRBJ2-7 TRBV29-1 - TGCAGCGTTGAAGTTTGGGGCGAAAGCTCCTACGAGCAGTACTTC CSVEVWGESSYEQYF
TRBJ2-7 TRBV28 - TGTGCCAGCAGTTTTCCCCAAAGCCGGTACGAGCAGTACTTC CASSFPQSRYEQYF
TRBJ2-3 TRBV4-3 TRBD2 TGCGCCAGCAGCCATGGGCCACTAGCGGGGGAAAGCACAGATACGCAGTATTTT CASSHGPLAGESTDTQYF
TRBJ1-2 TRBV5-4 - TGTGCCAGCAGACCACAGGGAACGCTAGGCTATGGCTACACCTTC CASRPQGTLGYGYTF
TRBJ1-2 TRBV4-1 - TGCGCCAGCAGCCAAGAAGACGGGGTACGTGGCTACACCTTC CASSQEDGVRGYTF
TRBJ2-1 TRBV5-1 TRBD1 TGCGCCAGCAGCTTACCAGGGGGTGGCTACAATGAGCAGTTCTTC CASSLPGGGYNEQFF
TRBJ2-2 TRBV11-3 TRBD2 TGTGCCAGCAGCTCCACCCGCGCTAGCGGGGGGGTTAAAACCGGGGAGCTGTTTTTT CASSSTRASGGVKTGELFF
TRBJ2-3 TRBV6-5 TRBD2 TGTGCCAGCAGTTACGGCGGGAGGGCCTACGATACGCAGTATTTT CASSYGGRAYDTQYF
TRBJ1-2 TRBV5-1 TRBD1 TGCGCCAGCAGCTTGGGGACAGGACCCTATGGCTACACCTTC CASSLGTGPYGYTF
TRBJ1-2 TRBV6-1 - TGTGCCAGCAGCGAAACAGATAACTATGGCTACACCTTC CASSETDNYGYTF
TRBJ1-1 TRBV2 TRBD1 TGTGCCAGCAGTTCCTACAGGGGGCAAACTGAAGCTTTCTTT CASSSYRGQTEAFF
TRBJ1-1 TRBV7-8 - TGTGCCAGCAGCTTAGTGGGGGGGAGTGTTGGGGTAACTGAAGCTTTCTTT CASSLVGGSVGVTEAFF
TRBJ1-2 TRBV11-2 - TGTGCCAGCAGCTTAGTGGGGGCCTATGGCTACACCTTC CASSLVGAYGYTF
TRBJ1-2 TRBV28 TRBD1 TGTGCCAGCAGTTCTGAGGGGACAGGGAACTATGGCTACACCTTC CASSSEGTGNYGYTF
TRBJ1-1 TRBV7-9 TRBD1 TGTGCCAGCAGCCTCTGGACAGGGAGGAACACTGAAGCTTTCTTT CASSLWTGRNTEAFF
TRBJ2-1 TRBV11-3 - TGTGCCAGCAGCTTCTACGTTCATGAGCAGTTCTTC CASSFYVHEQFF
TRBJ1-1 TRBV6-1 - TGTGCCAGCAGCTGGGGCCAGGCGAACACTGAAGCTTTCTTT CASSWGQANTEAFF
TRBJ1-1 TRBV4-1 - TGCGCCAGCAGCCACATCTTTAGGGGCTCGAACACTGAAGCTTTCTTT CASSHIFRGSNTEAFF
TRBJ2-5 TRBV6-5 TRBD2 TGTGCCAGCAGTCCCGGACTAGTGGAGAGGCAGACCCAGTACTTC CASSPGLVERQTQYF
TRBJ1-2 TRBV2 - TGTGCCAGCACGACAGTCGTTGCTAACTATGGCTACACCTTC CASTTVVANYGYTF
TRBJ1-1 TRBV2 - TGTGCCAGCAGGGAGACGGTGGTCACTGAAGCTTTCTTT CASRETVVTEAFF
TRBJ1-5 TRBV6-5 TRBD1 TGTGCCAGCAGCCGACAGGGGGGGCAGCCCCAGCATTTT CASSRQGGQPQHF
TRBJ2-3 TRBV6-5 TRBD2 TGTGCCAGCAGTCCCCTAGCGGGGGGGTTCGATACGCAGTATTTT CASSPLAGGFDTQYF
TRBJ2-5 TRBV28 - TGTGCCAGCAGTCCCCCCGGGGGTGAACAAGAGACCCAGTACTTC CASSPPGGEQETQYF
TRBJ2-5 TRBV18 - TGTGCCAGCTCACCAGCGGGACAGCAAGAGACCCAGTACTTC CASSPAGQQETQYF
TRBJ2-6 TRBV7-9 TRBD1 TGTGCCAGCAGCTTACCGGGAGGGACAGGGGCCTCTGGGGCCAACGTCCTGACTTTC CASSLPGGTGASGANVLTF
TRBJ1-2 TRBV5-3 TRBD1 TGTGCCAGAAGCGGGACAGCCAATGATGGCTACACCTTC CARSGTANDGYTF
TRBJ1-3 TRBV18 TRBD1 TGTGCCAGCTCATACGGACAGGGGTACTCTGGAAACACCATATATTTT CASSYGQGYSGNTIYF
TRBJ1-1 TRBV5-6 TRBD1 TGTGCCAGCAGGGACAGGGGGAGGACTGAAGCTTTCTTT CASRDRGRTEAFF
TRBJ2-7 TRBV28 - TGTGCCAGCAACCGAAAGGCTAGCGATTACGCCTACGAGCAGTACTTC CASNRKASDYAYEQYF
TRBJ2-5 TRBV27 - TGTGCCAGCACCCCAACCCAGGGCCTCCAAGAGACCCAGTACTTC CASTPTQGLQETQYF
TRBJ2-7 TRBV18 TRBD2 TGTGCCAGCTCACCAGCGGGAGCCGACGAGCAGTACTTC CASSPAGADEQYF
TRBJ1-2 TRBV6-1 - TGTGCCAGCACTCTCCTTGGCGGCTATGGCTACACCTTC CASTLLGGYGYTF
TRBJ2-7 TRBV7-6 TRBD1 TGTGCCAGCAGCTTAGCGACCGGGACAGGGGGTTACGAGCAGTACTTC CASSLATGTGGYEQYF
TRBJ2-3 TRBV28 TRBD2 TGTGCCAGCAGTCCGGACCTAGGGGGACTAGCGGGGGGGCCAGCTACGCAGTATTTT CASSPDLGGLAGGPATQYF
TRBJ1-5 TRBV29-1 TRBD1 TGCAGCGTTGGGACAGGGCTCGATCAGCCCCAGCATTTT CSVGTGLDQPQHF
TRBJ2-5 TRBV5-1 TRBD2 TGCGCCAGCAGTAATGGGGCTAGCGGGGGCATCCAAGAGACCCAGTACTTC CASSNGASGGIQETQYF
TRBJ2-7 TRBV4-3 - TGCGCCAGCAGCCAAGATCACGCGAGCTCCTACGAGCAGTACTTC CASSQDHASSYEQYF
TRBJ2-3 TRBV5-1 TRBD1 TGCGCCAGCAGCACGGGGCGGCCAGGGGGCGAAGATACGCAGTATTTT CASSTGRPGGEDTQYF
TRBJ2-1 TRBV19 TRBD1 TGTGCCAGCCGTACAGGGGGAACCTACAATGAGCAGTTCTTC CASRTGGTYNEQFF
TRBJ2-3 TRBV5-6 TRBD2 TGTGCCAGCAGCTCACGAGATTGGGTAGCGGGAGGCTCAGATACGCAGTATTTT CASSSRDWVAGGSDTQYF
TRBJ2-7 TRBV5-1 TRBD2 TGCGCCAGCAGCTTGGCCGGGACTAGCGCTTCCTACGAGCAGTACTTC CASSLAGTSASYEQYF
TRBJ1-2 TRBV28 TRBD1 TGTGCCAGCAGTTTGGGACAGGGTTTCGGCTATTATGGCTACACCTTC CASSLGQGFGYYGYTF